This T cell receptor beta chain was sequenced for a study of blood T cell repertoires in COVID-19. As for the study in general: Whether acute or convalescent, the COVID-19 samples came from the United States, Italy and Spain. PBMCs, B-cell-depleted T cells, or T cells were the source of the cDNA or gDNA that made up the material.

With V trimmed by 3 bases and J by 5 bases, 3 bases remained unmatched. The germline gives CDR1 SGHRS, CDR2 YFSETQ. The CDR3 has 16 residues. Per the study methods: Reference gene primer amplification yielded estimated nucleated cell counts. The data were produced by immunoSEQ multiplex PCR, yet TCRdb's version contains in-frame clones alone and is incomplete. From that table come the V and J calls and clone size; the DNA was used to work out D and trimming. The data contain about 160,000 clones, about 93% of them singletons. The TCR originated in a woman in her 50s with acute or convalescent COVID-19. The rearrangement uses TRBV5-1 and TRBJ2-2; TRBD2 matches at 14 bases. The specimen sequenced was peripheral blood. The CDR3 coding sequence is TGCGCCAGCAGCTCCGGACTAGCGGGGGGAACCGGGGAGCTGTTTTTT. Translating gives CASSSGLAGGTGELFF.